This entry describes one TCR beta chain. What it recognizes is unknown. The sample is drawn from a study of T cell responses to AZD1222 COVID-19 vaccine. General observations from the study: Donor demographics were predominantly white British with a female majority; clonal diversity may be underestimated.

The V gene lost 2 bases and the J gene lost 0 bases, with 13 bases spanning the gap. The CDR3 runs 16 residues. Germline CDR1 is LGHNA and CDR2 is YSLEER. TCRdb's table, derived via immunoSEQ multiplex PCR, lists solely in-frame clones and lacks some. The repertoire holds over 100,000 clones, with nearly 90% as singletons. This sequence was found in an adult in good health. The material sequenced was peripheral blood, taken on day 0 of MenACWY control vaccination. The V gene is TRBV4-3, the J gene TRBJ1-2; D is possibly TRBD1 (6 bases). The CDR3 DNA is TGCGCCAGCAGCCAATTGGGGGCCCGAGCTAACTATGGCTACACCTTC. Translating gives CASSQLGARANYGYTF.